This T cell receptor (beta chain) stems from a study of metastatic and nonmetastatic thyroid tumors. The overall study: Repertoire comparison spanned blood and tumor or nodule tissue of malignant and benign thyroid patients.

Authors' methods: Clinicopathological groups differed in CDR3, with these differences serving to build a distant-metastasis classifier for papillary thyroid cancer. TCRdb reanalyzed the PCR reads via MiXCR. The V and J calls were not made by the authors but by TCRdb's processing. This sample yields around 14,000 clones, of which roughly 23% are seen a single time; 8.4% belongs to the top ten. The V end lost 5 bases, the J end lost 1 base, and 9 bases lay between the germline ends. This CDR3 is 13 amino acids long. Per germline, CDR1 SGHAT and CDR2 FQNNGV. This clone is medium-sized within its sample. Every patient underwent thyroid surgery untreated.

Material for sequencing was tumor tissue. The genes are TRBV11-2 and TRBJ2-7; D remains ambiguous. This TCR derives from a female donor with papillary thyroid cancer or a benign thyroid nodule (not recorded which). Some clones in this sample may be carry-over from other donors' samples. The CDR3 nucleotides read TGTGCCAGCAGCCAGCAGGAATCCTACGAGCAGTACTTC. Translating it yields CASSQQESYEQYF.